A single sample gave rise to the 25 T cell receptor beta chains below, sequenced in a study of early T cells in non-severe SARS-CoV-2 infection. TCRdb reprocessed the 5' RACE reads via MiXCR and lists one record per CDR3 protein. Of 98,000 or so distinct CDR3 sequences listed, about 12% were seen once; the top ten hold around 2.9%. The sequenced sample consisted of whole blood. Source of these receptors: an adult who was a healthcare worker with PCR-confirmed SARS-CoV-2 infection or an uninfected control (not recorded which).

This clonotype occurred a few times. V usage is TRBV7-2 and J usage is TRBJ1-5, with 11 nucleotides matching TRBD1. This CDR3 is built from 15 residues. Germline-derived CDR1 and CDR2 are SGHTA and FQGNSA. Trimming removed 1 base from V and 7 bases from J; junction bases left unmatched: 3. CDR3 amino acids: CASSLGTGGRQPQHF. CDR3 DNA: TGTGCCAGCAGCTTAGGGACAGGGGGCCGGCAGCCCCAGCATTTT.

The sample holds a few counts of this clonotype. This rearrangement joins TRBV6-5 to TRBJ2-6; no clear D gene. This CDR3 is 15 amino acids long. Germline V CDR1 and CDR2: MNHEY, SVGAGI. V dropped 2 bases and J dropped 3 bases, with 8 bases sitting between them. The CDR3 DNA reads TGTGCCAGCAGTTACACTATCAGTGGGGCCAACGTCCTGACTTTC. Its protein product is CASSYTISGANVLTF.

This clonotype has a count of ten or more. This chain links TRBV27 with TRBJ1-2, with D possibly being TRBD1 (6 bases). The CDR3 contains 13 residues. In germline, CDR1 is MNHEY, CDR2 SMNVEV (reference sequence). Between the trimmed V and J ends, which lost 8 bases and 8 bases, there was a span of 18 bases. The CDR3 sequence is CASGVGAHSGYTF. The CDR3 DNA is TGTGCCAGCGGTGTGGGGGCCCATAGCGGCTACACCTTC.

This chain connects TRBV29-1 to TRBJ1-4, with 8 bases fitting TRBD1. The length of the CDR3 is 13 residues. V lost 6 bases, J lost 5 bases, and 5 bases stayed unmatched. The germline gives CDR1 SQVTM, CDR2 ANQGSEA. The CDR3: CSVRDRSNEKLFF. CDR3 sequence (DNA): TGCAGCGTCCGGGACAGGTCGAATGAAAAACTGTTTTTT. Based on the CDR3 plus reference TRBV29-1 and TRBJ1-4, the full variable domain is SAVISQKPSRDICQRGTSLTIQCQVDSQVTMMFWYRQQPGQSLTLIATANQGSEATYESGFVIDKFPISRPNLTFSTLTVSNMSPEDSSIYLCSVRDRSNEKLFFGSGTQLSVL.

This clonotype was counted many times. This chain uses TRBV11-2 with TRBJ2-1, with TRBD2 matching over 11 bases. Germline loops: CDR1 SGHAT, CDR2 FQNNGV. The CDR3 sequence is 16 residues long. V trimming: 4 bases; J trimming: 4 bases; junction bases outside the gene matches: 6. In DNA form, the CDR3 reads TGTGCCAGCAGCTGGACCGGGACTAGCGGTTACAATGAGCAGTTCTTC. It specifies CASSWTGTSGYNEQFF.

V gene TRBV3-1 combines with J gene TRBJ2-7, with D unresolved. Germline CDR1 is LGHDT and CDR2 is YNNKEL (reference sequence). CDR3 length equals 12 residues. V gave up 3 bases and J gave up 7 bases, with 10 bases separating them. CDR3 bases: TGTGCCAGCAGCCACCTCTCGGATGAGCAGTACTTC. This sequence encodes CASSHLSDEQYF.

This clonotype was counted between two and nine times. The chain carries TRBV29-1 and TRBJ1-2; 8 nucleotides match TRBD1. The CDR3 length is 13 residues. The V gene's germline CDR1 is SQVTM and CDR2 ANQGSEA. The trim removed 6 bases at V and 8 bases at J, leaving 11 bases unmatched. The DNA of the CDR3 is TGCAGCGTAACCGTGACAGGGGCGTCCGGCTACACCTTC. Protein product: CSVTVTGASGYTF.

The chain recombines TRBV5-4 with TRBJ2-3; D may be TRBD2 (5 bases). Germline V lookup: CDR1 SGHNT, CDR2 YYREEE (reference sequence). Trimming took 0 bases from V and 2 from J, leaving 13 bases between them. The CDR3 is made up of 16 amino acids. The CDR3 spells CASSLEASTTTDTQYF. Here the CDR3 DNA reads TGTGCCAGCAGCTTGGAAGCTAGCACAACCACAGATACGCAGTATTTT. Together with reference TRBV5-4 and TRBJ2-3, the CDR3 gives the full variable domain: ETGVTQSPTHLIKTRGQQVTLRCSSQSGHNTVSWYQQALGQGPQFIFQYYREEENGRGNFPPRFSGLQFPNYSSELNVNALELDDSALYLCASSLEASTTTDTQYFGPGTRLTVL.

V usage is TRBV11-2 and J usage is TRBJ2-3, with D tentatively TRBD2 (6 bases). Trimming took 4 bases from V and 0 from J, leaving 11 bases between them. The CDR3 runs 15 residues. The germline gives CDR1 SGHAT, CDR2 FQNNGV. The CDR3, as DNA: TGTGCCAGCAGCTCCTTAGCGGCTAGCACAGATACGCAGTATTTT. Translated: CASSSLAASTDTQYF.

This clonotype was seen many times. The CDR3 is CASSWRPGRGNTEAFF. The DNA of the CDR3 is TGTGCCAGCAGCTGGAGGCCTGGCAGGGGGAACACTGAAGCTTTCTTT. The V call is TRBV3-1, the J call TRBJ1-1; D may be TRBD1 (6 bases). Germline CDR1 and CDR2: LGHDT and YNNKEL (reference sequence). The CDR3 is 16 amino acids. Trimming took off 5 bases at V and 1 base at J, with 17 bases between the two ends.

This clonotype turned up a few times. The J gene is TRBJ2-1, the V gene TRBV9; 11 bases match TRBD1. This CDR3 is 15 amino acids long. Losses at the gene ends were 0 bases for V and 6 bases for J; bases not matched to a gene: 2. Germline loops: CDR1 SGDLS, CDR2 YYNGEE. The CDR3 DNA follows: TGTGCCAGCAGCGTAGAAGGGACAGGGGGCAATGAGCAGTTCTTC. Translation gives CASSVEGTGGNEQFF.

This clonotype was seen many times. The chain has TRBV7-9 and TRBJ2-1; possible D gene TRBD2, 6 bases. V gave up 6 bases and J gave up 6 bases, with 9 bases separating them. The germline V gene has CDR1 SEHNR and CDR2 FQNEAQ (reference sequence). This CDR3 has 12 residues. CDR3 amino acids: CASRGLRNEQFF. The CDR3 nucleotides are TGTGCCAGCAGAGGACTACGCAATGAGCAGTTCTTC.

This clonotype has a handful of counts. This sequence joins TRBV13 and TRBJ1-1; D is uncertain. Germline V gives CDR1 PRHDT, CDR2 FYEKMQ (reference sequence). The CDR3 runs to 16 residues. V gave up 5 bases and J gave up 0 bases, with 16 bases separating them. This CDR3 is CASSLVTVGMNTEAFF. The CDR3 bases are TGTGCCAGCAGCCTCGTAACCGTAGGCATGAACACTGAAGCTTTCTTT.

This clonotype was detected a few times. The CDR3 is CASSLQRGNNEQFF. The DNA of the CDR3 is TGTGCCAGCAGCTTACAGCGGGGGAACAATGAGCAGTTCTTC. The chain couples TRBV13 to TRBJ2-1; 8 bases are a match to TRBD2. Germline CDR1 and CDR2: PRHDT and FYEKMQ (reference sequence). V was clipped by 2 bases and J by 5 bases; unmatched bases: 2. The CDR3 consists of 14 residues.

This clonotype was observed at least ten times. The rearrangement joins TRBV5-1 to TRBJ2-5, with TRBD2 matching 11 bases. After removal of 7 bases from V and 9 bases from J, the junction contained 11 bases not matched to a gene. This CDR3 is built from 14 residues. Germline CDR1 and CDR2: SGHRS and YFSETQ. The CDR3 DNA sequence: TGCGCCAGCGGCCCAGGACTAGCGGGCGGGGCCCAGTACTTC. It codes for CASGPGLAGGAQYF.

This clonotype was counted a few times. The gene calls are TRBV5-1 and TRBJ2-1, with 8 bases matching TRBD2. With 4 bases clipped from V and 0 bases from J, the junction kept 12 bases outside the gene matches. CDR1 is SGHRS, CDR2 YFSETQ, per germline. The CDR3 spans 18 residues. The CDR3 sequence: CASSRYSPSGSSYNEQFF. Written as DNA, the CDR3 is TGCGCCAGCAGCCGCTACTCTCCAAGCGGGAGCTCCTACAATGAGCAGTTCTTC. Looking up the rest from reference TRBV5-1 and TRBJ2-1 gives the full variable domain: KAGVTQTPRYLIKTRGQQVTLSCSPISGHRSVSWYQQTPGQGLQFLFEYFSETQRNKGNFPGRFSGRQFSNSRSEMNVSTLELGDSALYLCASSRYSPSGSSYNEQFFGPGTRLTVL.

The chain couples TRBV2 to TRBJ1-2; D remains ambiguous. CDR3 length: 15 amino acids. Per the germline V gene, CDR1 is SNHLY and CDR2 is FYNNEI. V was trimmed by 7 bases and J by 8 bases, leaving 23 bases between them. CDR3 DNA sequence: TGTGCCAGCACCAAGGAGAGGACGGCCTTTGTCGGCTACACCTTC. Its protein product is CASTKERTAFVGYTF.

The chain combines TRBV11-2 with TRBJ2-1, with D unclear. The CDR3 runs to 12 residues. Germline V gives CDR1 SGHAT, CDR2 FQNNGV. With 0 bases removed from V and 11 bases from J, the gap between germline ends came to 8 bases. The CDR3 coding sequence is TGTGCCAGCAGCTTAGATTGGAGTAAGCAGTTCTTC. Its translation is CASSLDWSKQFF.

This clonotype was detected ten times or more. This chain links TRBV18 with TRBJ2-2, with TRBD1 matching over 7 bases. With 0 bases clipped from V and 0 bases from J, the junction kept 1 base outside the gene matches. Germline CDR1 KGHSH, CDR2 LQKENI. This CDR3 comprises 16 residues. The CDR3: CASSPPDRANTGELFF. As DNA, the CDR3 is TGTGCCAGCTCACCACCTGACAGGGCGAACACCGGGGAGCTGTTTTTT.

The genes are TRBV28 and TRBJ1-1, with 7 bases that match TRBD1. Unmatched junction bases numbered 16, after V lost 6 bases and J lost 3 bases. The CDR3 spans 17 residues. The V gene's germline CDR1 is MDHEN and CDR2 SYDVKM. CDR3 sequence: CASRSGGLGVFDTEAFF. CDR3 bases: TGTGCCAGCAGATCAGGGGGGCTAGGGGTGTTTGACACTGAAGCTTTCTTT.

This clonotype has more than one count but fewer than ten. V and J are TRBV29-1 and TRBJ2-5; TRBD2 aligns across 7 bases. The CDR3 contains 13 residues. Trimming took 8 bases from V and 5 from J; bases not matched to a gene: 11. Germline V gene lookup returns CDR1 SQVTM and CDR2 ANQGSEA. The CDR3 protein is CSSLGGDGETQYF. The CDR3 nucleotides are TGCAGCTCCCTGGGGGGGGATGGGGAGACCCAGTACTTC.

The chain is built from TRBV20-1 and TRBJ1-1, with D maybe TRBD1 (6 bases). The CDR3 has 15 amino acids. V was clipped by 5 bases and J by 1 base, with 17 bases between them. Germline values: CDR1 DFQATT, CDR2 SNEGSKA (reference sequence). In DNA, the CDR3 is TGCAGTGCTCTAATTACAGGGTATAAGAACACTGAAGCTTTCTTT. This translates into CSALITGYKNTEAFF.

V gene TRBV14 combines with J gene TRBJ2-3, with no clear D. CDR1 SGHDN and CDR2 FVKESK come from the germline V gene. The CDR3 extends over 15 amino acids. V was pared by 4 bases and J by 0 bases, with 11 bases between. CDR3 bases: TGTGCCAGCAGCCGACTGACCTCTAGCACAGATACGCAGTATTTT. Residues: CASSRLTSSTDTQYF.

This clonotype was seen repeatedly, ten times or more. DNA for the CDR3: TGTGCCAGTAGGAAGATTAGCACAGATACGCAGTATTTT. This encodes CASRKISTDTQYF. The V gene is TRBV19, the J gene TRBJ2-3; D is undetermined. The CDR3 is 13 residues long. The V gene's germline CDR1 is LNHDA and CDR2 SQIVND (reference sequence). V was shortened by 6 bases and J by 0 bases, with 7 bases between the two germline ends.

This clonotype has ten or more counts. Written as DNA, the CDR3 is TGTGCCAGCAGCTTAGAATTCCCCCAAGAGACCCAGTACTTC. It codes for CASSLEFPQETQYF. The chain uses TRBV11-2 and TRBJ2-5; D is uncertain. Trimming shortened V by 0 bases and J by 1 base, and 6 bases separated the two germline ends. This CDR3 is built from 14 residues. Germline CDR1 and CDR2: SGHAT and FQNNGV.